Shown below are 14 T cell receptor beta chains from a single sample sequenced in a study of vaccination effects on CD4 cells after COVID-19. What these receptors recognize is not known. Profiled with immunoSEQ multiplex PCR; TCRdb holds only in-frame clones, not every one. The data hold about 50,000 clones, with more than 60% observed a single time. Cultured cells yielded isolated CD4+ T cells after 10 to 11 days. This sample comprised CD4+ T cells from PBMCs cultured without peptide, obtained before COVID-19 vaccination. The receptor set was obtained from a human donor who received a COVID-19 vaccine.

Written as DNA, the CDR3 is TGTGCCAGCAGTTCCCGGACTAGCGGGGGTTACATTCAGTACTTC. Translation: CASSSRTSGGYIQYF. The chain joins TRBV28 to TRBJ2-4, with TRBD2 matching 13 bases. J gave up 8 bases and V 4 bases, and 5 bases lay outside the gene matches. CDR1 MDHEN and CDR2 SYDVKM come from the germline V gene. The CDR3 is made up of 15 amino acids.

The chain links TRBV2 to TRBJ1-1, with unresolved D. CDR1 SNHLY and CDR2 FYNNEI come from the germline V gene. The CDR3 extends over 13 amino acids. Trimming took off 4 bases at V and 5 bases at J, with 11 bases between the two ends. CDR3 DNA: TGTGCCAGCAGTGCGTTTGAGAGGACTGAAGCTTTCTTT. This sequence encodes CASSAFERTEAFF.

CDR3 loop: CASSLGFGRSASGNTIYF. CDR3 nucleotide sequence: TGTGCCAGCAGCTTAGGATTTGGCAGGTCGGCCTCTGGAAACACCATATATTTT. This sequence joins TRBV11-2 and TRBJ1-3, with D uncertain. CDR3 length equals 18 residues. Germline loops: CDR1 SGHAT, CDR2 FQNNGV. Trimming pared 1 base from V and 0 bases from J, leaving 16 bases between.

V and J are TRBV5-5 and TRBJ2-1, with D unclear. The V end was cut by 3 bases, the J end by 0 bases, with 13 bases between. The CDR3 loop spans 16 amino acids. Germline CDR1 reads SGHKS; CDR2 reads YYEKEE (reference sequence). The DNA of the CDR3 is TGTGCCAGCAGCTCTTTTGAGTTTACCTCCTACAATGAGCAGTTCTTC. Its protein product is CASSSFEFTSYNEQFF. The full variable domain, completed using reference TRBV5-5 and TRBJ2-1, is DAGVTQSPTHLIKTRGQQVTLRCSPISGHKSVSWYQQVLGQGPQFIFQYYEKEERGRGNFPDRFSARQFPNYSSELNVNALLLGDSALYLCASSSFEFTSYNEQFFGPGTRLTVL.

The chain is built from TRBV4-1 and TRBJ2-7; unclear D gene. The germline V and J ends were trimmed by 4 bases and 2 bases, with 9 bases remaining between them. Germline lookup yields CDR1 MGHRA and CDR2 YSYEKL. The CDR3 loop spans 13 amino acids. The CDR3 protein is CASSLGMTYEQYV. Here the CDR3 DNA reads TGCGCCAGCAGCCTCGGAATGACCTACGAGCAGTACGTC.

The chain joins TRBV28 to TRBJ1-1; D unclear. V was pared by 3 bases and J by 5 bases, with 7 bases between. Looked up from germline, CDR1 is MDHEN and CDR2 is SYDVKM. The CDR3 runs 12 residues. In DNA form, the CDR3 reads TGTGCCAGCAGTTTGCAACAGACTGAAGCTTTCTTT. It encodes CASSLQQTEAFF.

For the CDR3, the DNA is TGTGCCACCAGCAGGGGGACAGGGAACAACTATGGCTACACCTTC. It translates to CATSRGTGNNYGYTF. The J gene is TRBJ1-2, the V gene TRBV15, with TRBD1 matching 9 bases. The CDR3 contains 15 residues. The trim removed 3 bases at V and 2 bases at J, leaving 4 bases unmatched. Per germline, CDR1 LNHNV and CDR2 YYDKDF (reference sequence).

The chain is built from TRBV7-9 and TRBJ1-2; TRBD1 agrees at 8 bases. The CDR3 sequence is 13 residues long. Germline lookup yields CDR1 SEHNR and CDR2 FQNEAQ (reference sequence). The J segment lost 4 bases and the V segment lost 7 bases, leaving 5 bases of the junction unmatched. CDR3 region: CASTPGQGYGYTF. The CDR3 bases are TGTGCCAGCACCCCCGGACAGGGCTATGGCTACACCTTC.

The J gene is TRBJ1-1, the V gene TRBV3-1 (or the pseudogene TRBV3-2), with TRBD1 as a possible D gene (5 bases). Germline V lookup: CDR1 LGHDT, CDR2 YNNKEL (reference sequence). CDR3 length: 14 amino acids. Trimming left V 1 base short and J 6 bases short, with 12 bases between. CDR3 DNA sequence: TGTGCCAGCAGCCAAGTCCAGGGTAGGGCTGAAGCTTTCTTT. Protein sequence: CASSQVQGRAEAFF.

V is TRBV6-4 and J is TRBJ2-3; D tentatively fits TRBD1 or TRBD2 (5 bases each). The CDR3 contains 15 residues. CDR1 is MRHNA, CDR2 SNTAGT, per germline. V was cut by 6 bases and J by 6 bases, with 19 bases left in between. The CDR3 loop reads CASSENRDREDTQYF. CDR3 DNA sequence: TGTGCCAGCAGCGAAAACCGGGACCGTGAGGATACGCAGTATTTT.

The chain uses TRBV18 and TRBJ2-3; the D gene is possibly TRBD1 (6 bases). The CDR3 contains 17 residues. V lost 3 bases and J 4 bases, leaving 20 bases between the germline ends. CDR1 KGHSH and CDR2 LQKENI come from the germline V gene. CDR3 coding DNA: TGTGCCAGCTCACCGACACTACTAACAGGGATTTCAGATACGCAGTATTTT. As protein: CASSPTLLTGISDTQYF.

The gene calls are TRBV6-2 or TRBV6-3 and TRBJ1-1, with D perhaps matching TRBD1 (5 bases). CDR3 length: 13 amino acids. Trimming stripped 2 bases from V and 9 bases from J, with 13 bases between. Germline lookup yields CDR1 MNHEY and CDR2 SVGEGT. CDR3 DNA: TGTGCCAGCAGTTACAGGGACGGCAGTCAAGCTTTCTTT. It specifies CASSYRDGSQAFF.

This clone was detected only once. The V gene is TRBV6-1, the J gene TRBJ1-1; D is possibly TRBD1 (6 bases). Per the germline V gene, CDR1 is MNHNS and CDR2 is SASEGT. Trimming stripped 2 bases from V and 1 base from J, with 20 bases between. The CDR3 loop spans 18 amino acids. DNA for the CDR3: TGTGCCAGCAGTGAAAAAAGGAGACCGGGACACCGGAACACTGAAGCTTTCTTT. This translates into CASSEKRRPGHRNTEAFF.

This clone has a handful of counts. V is TRBV5-1 and J is TRBJ1-2, with no clear D. The germline gives CDR1 SGHRS, CDR2 YFSETQ. The CDR3 spans 14 residues. V lost 4 bases and J 3 bases, leaving 13 bases between the germline ends. CDR3 DNA sequence: TGCGCCAGCAGCCCCAATACCCCCTACTATGGCTACACCTTC. As protein: CASSPNTPYYGYTF.